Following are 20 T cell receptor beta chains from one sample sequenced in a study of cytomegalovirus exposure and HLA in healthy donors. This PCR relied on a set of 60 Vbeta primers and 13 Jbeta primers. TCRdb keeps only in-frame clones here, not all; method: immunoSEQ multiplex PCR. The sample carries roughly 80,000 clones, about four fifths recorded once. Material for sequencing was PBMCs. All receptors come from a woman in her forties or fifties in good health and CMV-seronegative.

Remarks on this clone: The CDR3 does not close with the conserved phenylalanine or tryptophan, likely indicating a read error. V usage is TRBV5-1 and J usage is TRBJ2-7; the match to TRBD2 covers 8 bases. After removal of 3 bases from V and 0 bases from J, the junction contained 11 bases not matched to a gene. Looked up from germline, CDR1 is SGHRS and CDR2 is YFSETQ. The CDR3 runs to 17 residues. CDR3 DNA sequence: TGCGCCAGCAGCTCGTGGGTGTCGGGAGGGGTCTCCTACGAGCAGTACCTC. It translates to CASSSWVSGGVSYEQYL.

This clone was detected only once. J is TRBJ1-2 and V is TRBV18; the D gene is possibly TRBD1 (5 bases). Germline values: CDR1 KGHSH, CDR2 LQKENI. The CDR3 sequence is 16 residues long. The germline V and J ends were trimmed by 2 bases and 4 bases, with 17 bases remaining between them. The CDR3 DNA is TGTGCCAGCTCACCAAACCCCAGGGAAGGTTTCTATGGCTACACCTTC. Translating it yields CASSPNPREGFYGYTF.

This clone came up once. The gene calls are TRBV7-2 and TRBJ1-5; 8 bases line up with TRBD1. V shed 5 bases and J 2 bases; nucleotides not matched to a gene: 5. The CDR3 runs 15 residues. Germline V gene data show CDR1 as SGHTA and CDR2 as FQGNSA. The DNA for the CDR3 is TGTGCCAGCAGCGGACAGGGTACGGGCAATCAGCCCCAGCATTTT. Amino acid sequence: CASSGQGTGNQPQHF.

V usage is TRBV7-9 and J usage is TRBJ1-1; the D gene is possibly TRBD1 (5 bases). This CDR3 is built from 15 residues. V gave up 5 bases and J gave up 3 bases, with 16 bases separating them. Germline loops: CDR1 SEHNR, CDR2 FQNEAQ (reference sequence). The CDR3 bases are TGTGCCAGCAGCACTCCGGGGGGGTCAGACACTGAAGCTTTCTTT. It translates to CASSTPGGSDTEAFF.

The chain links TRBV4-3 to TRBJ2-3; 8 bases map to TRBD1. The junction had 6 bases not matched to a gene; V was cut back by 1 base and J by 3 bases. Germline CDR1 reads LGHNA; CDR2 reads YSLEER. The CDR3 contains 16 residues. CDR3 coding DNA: TGCGCCAGCAGCCAAGCTAGGACAGGGCTTACAGATACGCAGTATTTT. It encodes CASSQARTGLTDTQYF.

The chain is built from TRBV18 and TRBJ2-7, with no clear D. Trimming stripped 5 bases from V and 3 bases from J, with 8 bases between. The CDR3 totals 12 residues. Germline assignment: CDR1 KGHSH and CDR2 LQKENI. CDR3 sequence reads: CASSTGDYEQYV. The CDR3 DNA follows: TGTGCCAGCTCAACTGGGGACTACGAGCAGTACGTC.

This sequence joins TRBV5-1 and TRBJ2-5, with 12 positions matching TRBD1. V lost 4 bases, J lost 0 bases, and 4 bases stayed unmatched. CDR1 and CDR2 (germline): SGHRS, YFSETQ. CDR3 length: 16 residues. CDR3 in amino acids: CASSLGTGGYQETQYF. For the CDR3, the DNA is TGCGCCAGCAGCCTTGGGACAGGGGGCTACCAAGAGACCCAGTACTTC.

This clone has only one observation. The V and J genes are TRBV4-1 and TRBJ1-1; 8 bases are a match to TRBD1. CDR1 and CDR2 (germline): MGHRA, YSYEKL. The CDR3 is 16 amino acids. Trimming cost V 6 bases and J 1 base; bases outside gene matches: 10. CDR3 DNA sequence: TGCGCCAGCAGACAACAGGGGGAGGTCGCGAACACTGAAGCTTTCTTT. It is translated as CASRQQGEVANTEAFF.

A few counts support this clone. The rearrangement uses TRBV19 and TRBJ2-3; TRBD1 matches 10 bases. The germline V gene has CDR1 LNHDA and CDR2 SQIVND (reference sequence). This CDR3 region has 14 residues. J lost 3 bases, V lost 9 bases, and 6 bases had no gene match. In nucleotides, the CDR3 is TGTGCCAGCTTTTCGGGACAGGGGACAGATACGCAGTATTTT. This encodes CASFSGQGTDTQYF.

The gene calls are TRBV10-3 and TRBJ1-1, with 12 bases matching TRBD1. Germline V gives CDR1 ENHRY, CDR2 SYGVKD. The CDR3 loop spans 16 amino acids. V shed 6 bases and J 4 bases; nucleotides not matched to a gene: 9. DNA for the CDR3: TGTGCCATCAGGGCCGGGACAGGGGGCCTTGGCACTGAAGCTTTCTTT. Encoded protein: CAIRAGTGGLGTEAFF.

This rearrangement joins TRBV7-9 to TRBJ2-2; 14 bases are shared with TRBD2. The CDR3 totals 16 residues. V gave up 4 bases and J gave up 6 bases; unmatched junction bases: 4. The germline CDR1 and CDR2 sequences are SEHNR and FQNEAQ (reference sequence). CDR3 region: CASSSGLAGGSGELFF. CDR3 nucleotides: TGTGCCAGCAGCTCCGGACTAGCGGGGGGATCCGGGGAGCTGTTTTTT.

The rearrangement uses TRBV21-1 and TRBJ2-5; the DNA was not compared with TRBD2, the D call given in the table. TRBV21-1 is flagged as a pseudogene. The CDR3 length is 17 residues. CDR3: CASSKREGTKIQETQYF. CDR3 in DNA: TGTGCCAGCAGCAAAAGAGAAGGGACTAAAATTCAAGAGACCCAGTACTTC.

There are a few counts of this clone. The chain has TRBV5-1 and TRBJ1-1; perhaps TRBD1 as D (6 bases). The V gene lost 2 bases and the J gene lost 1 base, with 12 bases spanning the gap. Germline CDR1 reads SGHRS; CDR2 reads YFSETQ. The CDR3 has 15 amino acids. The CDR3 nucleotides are TGCGCCAGCAGCTTTATAGGGACACAGAACACTGAAGCTTTCTTT. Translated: CASSFIGTQNTEAFF.

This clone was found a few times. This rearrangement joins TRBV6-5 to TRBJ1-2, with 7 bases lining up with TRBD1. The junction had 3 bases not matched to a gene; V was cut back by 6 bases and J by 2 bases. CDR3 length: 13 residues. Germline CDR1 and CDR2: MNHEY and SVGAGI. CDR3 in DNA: TGTGCCAGCAGGAAACAGGGGAACTATGGCTACACCTTC. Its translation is CASRKQGNYGYTF.

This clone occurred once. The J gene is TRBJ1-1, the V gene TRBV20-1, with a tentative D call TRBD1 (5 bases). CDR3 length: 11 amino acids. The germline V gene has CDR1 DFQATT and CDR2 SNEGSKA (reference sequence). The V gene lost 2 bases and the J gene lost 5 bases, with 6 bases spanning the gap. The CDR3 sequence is CSARRQTEAFF. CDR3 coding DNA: TGCAGTGCTAGAAGACAGACTGAAGCTTTCTTT.

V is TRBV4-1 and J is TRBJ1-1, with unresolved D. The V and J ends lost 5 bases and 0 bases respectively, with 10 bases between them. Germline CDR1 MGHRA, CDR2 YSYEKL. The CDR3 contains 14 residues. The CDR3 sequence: CASSSPTMNTEAFF. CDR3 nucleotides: TGCGCCAGCAGCAGCCCTACCATGAACACTGAAGCTTTCTTT.

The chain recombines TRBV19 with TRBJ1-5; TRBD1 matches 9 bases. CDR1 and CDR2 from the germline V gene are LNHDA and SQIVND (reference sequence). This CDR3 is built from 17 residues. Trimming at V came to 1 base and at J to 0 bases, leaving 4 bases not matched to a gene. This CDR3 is CASSIVGQGVSNQPQHF. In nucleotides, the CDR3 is TGTGCCAGTAGTATAGTGGGACAGGGAGTTAGCAATCAGCCCCAGCATTTT.

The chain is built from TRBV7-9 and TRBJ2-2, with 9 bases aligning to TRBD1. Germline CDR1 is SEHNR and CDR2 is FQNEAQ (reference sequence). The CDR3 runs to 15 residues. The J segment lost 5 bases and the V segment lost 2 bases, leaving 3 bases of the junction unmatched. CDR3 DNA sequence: TGTGCCAGCAGCTTAACGGGACAGGGAACCGGGGAGCTGTTTTTT. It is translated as CASSLTGQGTGELFF. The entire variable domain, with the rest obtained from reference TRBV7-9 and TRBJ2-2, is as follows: DTGVSQNPRHKITKRGQNVTFRCDPISEHNRLYWYRQTLGQGPEFLTYFQNEAQLEKSRLLSDRFSAERPKGSFSTLEIQRTEQGDSAMYLCASSLTGQGTGELFFGEGSRLTVL.

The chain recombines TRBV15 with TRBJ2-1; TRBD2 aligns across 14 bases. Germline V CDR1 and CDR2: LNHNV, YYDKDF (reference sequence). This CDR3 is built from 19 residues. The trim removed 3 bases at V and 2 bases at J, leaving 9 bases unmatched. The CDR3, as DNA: TGTGCCACCAGCAGTCAGGGACTAGCGGGGGAGCCCCCCTACAATGAGCAGTTCTTC. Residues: CATSSQGLAGEPPYNEQFF.

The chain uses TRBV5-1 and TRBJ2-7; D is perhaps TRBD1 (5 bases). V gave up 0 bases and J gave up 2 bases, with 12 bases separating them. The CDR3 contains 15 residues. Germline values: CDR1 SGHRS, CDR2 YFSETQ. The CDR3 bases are TGCGCCAGCAGCTTGGACGGCCAGGGAACCTACGAGCAGTACTTC. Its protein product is CASSLDGQGTYEQYF.